Listed here are 26 T cell receptor beta chains from one sample, sequenced in a study of blood T cell repertoires in COVID-19. Method: immunoSEQ multiplex PCR; TCRdb's copy keeps in-frame clones and lacks some. The table records about 370,000 clones, more than 80% of them present only once. The sequenced sample was peripheral blood. The source is a woman aged 30 to 39 with COVID-19, enrolled during active disease.

The J gene is TRBJ2-1, the V gene TRBV5-8; 8 nucleotides match TRBD2. V shed 4 bases, J shed 5 bases, and the junction held 8 bases outside the gene matches. The CDR3 totals 15 residues. The germline V gene has CDR1 SGHTS and CDR2 YDEGEE. The CDR3 DNA reads TGTGCCAGCAGCCCTTACGGGACTAGAGACAATGAGCAGTTCTTC. It translates to CASSPYGTRDNEQFF.

This sequence joins TRBV2 and TRBJ2-1, with TRBD2 matching 11 bases. Germline-derived CDR1 and CDR2 are SNHLY and FYNNEI. Losses at the gene ends were 6 bases for V and 6 bases for J; bases not matched to a gene: 10. The CDR3 loop spans 16 amino acids. The CDR3, as DNA: TGTGCCAGCAGCCGAAATAGCGGGGGGGCATTCAATGAGCAGTTCTTC. Translated: CASSRNSGGAFNEQFF.

This chain links TRBV6-5 with TRBJ1-6; D not certain. Trimming cost V 7 bases and J 7 bases, with 8 bases left between them. CDR1 is MNHEY, CDR2 SVGAGI, per germline. CDR3 size: 12 residues. CDR3 residues: CASTSGNSPLHF. The CDR3 nucleotides read TGTGCCAGCACCTCCGGGAATTCACCCCTCCACTTT.

This chain connects TRBV5-1 to TRBJ2-1; D is uncertain. Germline CDR1 is SGHRS and CDR2 is YFSETQ. The CDR3 is 13 residues long. V gave up 0 bases and J gave up 9 bases, with 10 bases separating them. CDR3 bases: TGCGCCAGCAGCTTGGAATCCCAGATTGAGCAGTTCTTC. Amino acid sequence: CASSLESQIEQFF.

A few counts support this clone. The J gene is TRBJ2-1, the V gene TRBV6-6; 9 bases align to TRBD1. Germline V gene data show CDR1 as MNHNY and CDR2 as SVGAGI (reference sequence). The CDR3 has 14 amino acids. The V segment lost 2 bases and the J segment 15 bases; nucleotides outside the gene matches: 11. As DNA, the CDR3 is TGTGCCAGCAGTTACCTAATCCCGGGACAGGGAGTGTTCTTC. Protein: CASSYLIPGQGVFF.

J is TRBJ1-5 and V is TRBV6-2 or TRBV6-3; TRBD1 is a possible D gene (5 bases). Germline CDR1 and CDR2: MNHEY and SVGEGT. V lost 7 bases, J lost 2 bases, and 15 bases lay in between. The CDR3 is made up of 15 amino acids. The CDR3 DNA follows: TGTGCCAGCACCCCGCGGGGGATGGGCAATCAGCCCCAGCATTTT. This codes for CASTPRGMGNQPQHF.

The genes are TRBV11-2 and TRBJ1-3, with D perhaps matching TRBD1 (5 bases). Germline loops: CDR1 SGHAT, CDR2 FQNNGV. The V gene lost 1 base and the J gene lost 7 bases, with 11 bases spanning the gap. The CDR3 is 14 residues long. The CDR3 is CASSLALQGNTIYF. The CDR3 DNA reads as TGTGCCAGCAGCTTAGCTCTGCAGGGTAACACCATATATTTT.

The chain combines TRBV6-1 with TRBJ2-3; 9 bases align to TRBD1. Germline V gene sequence: CDR1 MNHNS, CDR2 SASEGT. CDR3 length: 17 amino acids. Unmatched junction bases numbered 8, after V lost 4 bases and J lost 0 bases. The CDR3 bases are TGTGCCAGCAGTGTTAGACAGGGGGGGTTTAGCACAGATACGCAGTATTTT. Its translation: CASSVRQGGFSTDTQYF.

This clone was recorded only once. The chain employs TRBV7-2 and TRBJ2-7, with D unclear. V lost 0 bases to trimming and J lost 0 bases, with 9 bases between them. CDR1 is SGHTA, CDR2 FQGNSA, per germline. The CDR3 sequence is 15 residues long. CDR3 in amino acids: CASSLAPGASYEQYF. CDR3 nucleotide sequence: TGTGCCAGCAGCTTAGCCCCAGGTGCCTCCTACGAGCAGTACTTC.

The chain is built from TRBV5-1 and TRBJ2-5; 8 bases match TRBD2. Trimming took 0 bases from V and 4 from J; bases not matched to a gene: 11. Germline CDR1 and CDR2: SGHRS and YFSETQ. There are 17 residues in the CDR3. The CDR3 here is CASSLDPRGGPRETQYF. The CDR3 bases are TGCGCCAGCAGCTTGGATCCCCGGGGGGGCCCCCGAGAGACCCAGTACTTC.

The chain has TRBV30 and TRBJ2-3; possible D gene TRBD2, 6 bases. Germline CDR1 reads GTSNPN; CDR2 reads SVGIG (reference sequence). The CDR3 sequence is 13 residues long. Deletions cut 3 bases from V and 5 bases from J, with 12 bases between. The CDR3 here is CAWSGGFGDTQYF. CDR3 bases: TGTGCCTGGAGCGGAGGGTTTGGAGATACGCAGTATTTT.

The chain uses TRBV25-1 and TRBJ2-2; D is possibly TRBD2 (6 bases). V was clipped by 3 bases and J by 7 bases, with 15 bases between them. Looked up from germline, CDR1 is MGHDK and CDR2 is SYGVNS. The CDR3 is made up of 15 amino acids. The CDR3 DNA is TGTGCCAGCAGTGAGTGGGGGAGGTATGGCGGGGAGCTGTTTTTT. It codes for CASSEWGRYGGELFF.

V gene TRBV28 combines with J gene TRBJ1-1, with TRBD1 identical over 9 bases. V lost 6 bases, J lost 12 bases, and 14 bases stayed unmatched. The length of the CDR3 is 14 residues. Germline CDR1 and CDR2: MDHEN and SYDVKM. The CDR3 here is CASRILSRDRAPFF. The CDR3 DNA follows: TGTGCCAGCAGGATCTTGTCCCGGGACAGGGCACCTTTCTTT.

This clone has a single count. The V and J genes are TRBV4-3 and TRBJ2-5; 8 positions match TRBD1. Losses at the gene ends were 4 bases for V and 3 bases for J; bases not matched to a gene: 4. Per the germline V gene, CDR1 is LGHNA and CDR2 is YSLEER. The CDR3 contains 14 residues. This CDR3 is CASSPTGVEETQYF. The DNA of the CDR3 is TGCGCCAGCAGCCCGACAGGGGTAGAAGAGACCCAGTACTTC.

This clone was detected only once. The chain is built from TRBV27 and TRBJ1-5, with D possibly TRBD1 on 5 matching bases. With 4 bases removed from V and 2 bases from J, the gap between germline ends came to 12 bases. Germline CDR1 reads MNHEY; CDR2 reads SMNVEV (reference sequence). The CDR3 runs to 15 residues. CDR3 region: CASSYGGGGNQPQHF. CDR3 in DNA: TGTGCCAGCAGTTATGGGGGAGGGGGCAATCAGCCCCAGCATTTT.

CDR3 in amino acids: CAWGQGSSGNTIYF. CDR3 DNA: TGTGCCTGGGGACAGGGGAGCTCTGGAAACACCATATATTTT. This chain joins TRBV30 and TRBJ1-3, with 9 bases matching TRBD1. Germline lookup yields CDR1 GTSNPN and CDR2 SVGIG (reference sequence). With 5 bases clipped from V and 0 bases from J, the junction kept 2 bases outside the gene matches. The CDR3 has 14 amino acids.

The chain combines TRBV11-3 with TRBJ2-7, with TRBD2 as a possible D gene (5 bases). CDR1 is SGHNT, CDR2 YENEEA, per germline. V was trimmed by 5 bases and J by 2 bases, leaving 25 bases between them. The CDR3 totals 18 residues. This chain's CDR3 is CASSRRSGGLSGAYEQYV. DNA for the CDR3: TGTGCCAGCAGCAGAAGGTCGGGTGGCCTTTCCGGGGCCTACGAGCAGTACGTC.

The V call is TRBV5-4, the J call TRBJ1-2, with 11 bases fitting TRBD1. CDR3 length: 15 amino acids. Per germline, CDR1 SGHNT and CDR2 YYREEE (reference sequence). The ends lost 3 bases at V and 6 bases at J; junction bases unmatched: 7. The CDR3 DNA is TGTGCCAGCAGCTCGGGGGACAGGGGGTGGAATGGCTACACCTTC. Its translation is CASSSGDRGWNGYTF.

The rearrangement joins TRBV3-1 (or the pseudogene TRBV3-2) to TRBJ1-3, with D maybe TRBD1 (5 bases). CDR3 length: 16 amino acids. CDR1 and CDR2 from the germline V gene are LGHDT and YNNKEL (reference sequence). The germline V and J ends were trimmed by 2 bases and 0 bases, with 11 bases remaining between them. CDR3 amino acids: CASSQYRTLSGNTIYF. As DNA, the CDR3 is TGTGCCAGCAGCCAATACAGGACCCTCTCTGGAAACACCATATATTTT.

The chain links TRBV27 to TRBJ1-2, with 7 bases identical to TRBD1. This CDR3 is built from 14 residues. Germline V gives CDR1 MNHEY, CDR2 SMNVEV (reference sequence). Trimming cost V 6 bases and J 4 bases; bases outside gene matches: 8. CDR3 bases: TGTGCCAGCAGGCCAGGGGGACTTGGCTATGGCTACACCTTC. Its protein is CASRPGGLGYGYTF.

The gene calls are TRBV27 and TRBJ2-1; TRBD2 matches at 8 bases. V was clipped by 4 bases and J by 3 bases; unmatched bases: 17. The CDR3 has 19 amino acids. Per germline, CDR1 MNHEY and CDR2 SMNVEV (reference sequence). This CDR3 reads CASSSEAGVRKVFYNEQFF. Here the CDR3 DNA reads TGTGCCAGCAGTTCCGAAGCGGGAGTAAGAAAGGTATTCTACAATGAGCAGTTCTTC.

The rearrangement links TRBV2 to TRBJ2-1, with 10 bases identical to TRBD1. The germline CDR1 and CDR2 sequences are SNHLY and FYNNEI. With 4 bases clipped from V and 9 bases from J, the junction kept 12 bases outside the gene matches. The CDR3 totals 16 residues. This CDR3 is CASSGRQGASSSEQFF. CDR3 in DNA: TGTGCCAGCAGTGGCAGACAGGGGGCTAGTAGTAGTGAGCAGTTCTTC.

V usage is TRBV29-1 and J usage is TRBJ2-1, with TRBD1 matching 9 bases. CDR1 is SQVTM and CDR2 is ANQGSEA in the germline V gene. J was trimmed by 5 bases and V by 7 bases; bases with no gene match: 9. The CDR3 is 14 amino acids. Written as DNA, the CDR3 is TGCAGCGCCCGGACGGGACAGGGCGACAATGAGCAGTTCTTC. It codes for CSARTGQGDNEQFF.

The V gene is TRBV10-1, the J gene TRBJ2-5, with TRBD2 matching over 12 bases. Germline V gene data show CDR1 as WNHNN and CDR2 as SYGVQD (reference sequence). This CDR3 contains 18 residues. Trimming at V came to 6 bases and at J to 2 bases, leaving 13 bases not matched to a gene. The chain's CDR3 is CASRPASGGGWEQETQYF. The CDR3 region has the DNA TGCGCCAGCAGGCCGGCTAGCGGGGGGGGATGGGAACAAGAGACCCAGTACTTC.

This sequence joins TRBV20-1 and TRBJ1-2; TRBD1 aligns across 7 bases. The germline V gene encodes CDR1 DFQATT and CDR2 SNEGSKA (reference sequence). This CDR3 spans 11 amino acids. V lost 5 bases and J lost 3; bases outside the gene matches: 0. CDR3 coding DNA: TGCAGTGCTGACAGGGACTATGGCTACACCTTC. Amino acids: CSADRDYGYTF.

This clone was found a few times. V usage is TRBV2 and J usage is TRBJ2-7, with D perhaps matching TRBD1 (5 bases). V dropped 7 bases and J dropped 2 bases, with 9 bases sitting between them. This CDR3 is built from 12 residues. The germline gives CDR1 SNHLY, CDR2 FYNNEI. CDR3 sequence: CASTGRAYEQYF. CDR3 coding DNA: TGTGCCAGCACCGGCAGGGCCTACGAGCAGTACTTC. Full variable domain (outside the CDR3, taken from reference TRBV2 and TRBJ2-7): EPEVTQTPSHQVTQMGQEVILRCVPISNHLYFYWYRQILGQKVEFLVSFYNNEISEKSEIFDDQFSVERPDGSNFTLKIRSTKLEDSAMYFCASTGRAYEQYFGPGTRLTVT.